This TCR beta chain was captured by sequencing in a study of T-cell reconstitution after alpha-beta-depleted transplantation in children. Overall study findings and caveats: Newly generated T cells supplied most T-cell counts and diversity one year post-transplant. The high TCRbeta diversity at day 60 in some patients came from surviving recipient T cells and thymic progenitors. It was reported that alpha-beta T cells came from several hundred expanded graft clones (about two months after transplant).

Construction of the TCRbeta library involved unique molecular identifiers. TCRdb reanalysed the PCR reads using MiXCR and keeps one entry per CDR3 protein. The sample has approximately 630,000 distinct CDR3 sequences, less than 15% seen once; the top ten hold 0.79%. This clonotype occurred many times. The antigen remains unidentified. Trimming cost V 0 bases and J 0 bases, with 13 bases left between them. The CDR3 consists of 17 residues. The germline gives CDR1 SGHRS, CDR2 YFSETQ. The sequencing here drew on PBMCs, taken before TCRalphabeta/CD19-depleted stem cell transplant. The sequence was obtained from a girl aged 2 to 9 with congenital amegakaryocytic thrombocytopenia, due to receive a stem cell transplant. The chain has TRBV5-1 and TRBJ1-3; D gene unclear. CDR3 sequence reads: CASSLVPTDYSGNTIYF. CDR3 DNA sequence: TGCGCCAGCAGCTTGGTTCCGACTGACTACTCTGGAAACACCATATATTTT.